This T cell receptor beta chain was found in a study of blood T cells in healthy people across ages. Findings and caveats of the study: Unknown donor CMV status possibly confounded expanded clonotype changes. Greater diversity and more naive CD4+ cells were seen in long-lived donors than in aged donors.

This CDR3 contains 14 residues. Germline CDR1 DFQATT, CDR2 SNEGSKA (reference sequence). Combining a sample-barcoded 5' primer with a J-beta primer mix, a second PCR ran for roughly 7 to 11 cycles. TCRdb re-called the 5' RACE reads through MiXCR, storing one row per CDR3 protein. This sample has about 720,000 distinct CDR3 sequences; around a fifth occur once, and the top ten carry around a fifth. The study isolated at least 7 million PBMCs from each sample. This clonotype was counted only a few times. Its matching antigen is unknown. The sample was blood. This clonotype originated in a man between 70 and 80 years old in good health. This chain connects TRBV20-1 to TRBJ2-1; TRBD2 is a possible D gene (7 bases). The end of the DNA aligns better with TRBJ2-5, so the J call may be wrong. The CDR3 sequence is CSAREQGTIKTQYF. The CDR3 coding sequence is TGCAGTGCTAGAGAGCAGGGGACTATCAAGACCCAGTACTTC.